One and the same sample provided the 32 T cell receptor beta chains below, sequenced in a study of shared clonotypes between healthy human individuals. Produced via immunoSEQ multiplex PCR; TCRdb's table is partial and in-frame only. Among 2 million to 2.5 million clones listed, around 90% were seen once. The sample taken for sequencing was naive CD4+ T cells from PBMCs. Subset: CD45RA+ positively selected. The origin of the receptors is a man aged 18 to 35 in good health. Some clones in this sample may be carry-over from other donors' samples.

This rearrangement joins TRBV6-5 to TRBJ2-7; D perhaps matches TRBD2 (5 bases). CDR3 length: 15 residues. Deletions cut 6 bases from V and 4 bases from J, with 19 bases between. Germline lookup yields CDR1 MNHEY and CDR2 SVGAGI. The CDR3 spells CASRPDGLGEYEQYF. CDR3 DNA: TGTGCCAGCAGACCGGACGGCCTCGGGGAGTACGAGCAGTACTTC.

The J gene is TRBJ1-2, the V gene TRBV7-2, with 10 nucleotides matching TRBD1. With 5 bases clipped from V and 4 bases from J, the junction kept 13 bases outside the gene matches. The CDR3 covers 17 residues. Germline-derived CDR1 and CDR2 are SGHTA and FQGNSA. The CDR3 region is CASSRAGQGTLGYGYTF. In nucleotides, the CDR3 is TGTGCCAGCAGCCGCGCGGGACAGGGGACGTTGGGCTATGGCTACACCTTC. The full variable domain, in which reference TRBV7-2 and TRBJ1-2 provide the parts outside the CDR3, is GAGVSQSPSNKVTEKGKDVELRCDPISGHTALYWYRQSLGQGLEFLIYFQGNSAPDKSGLPSDRFSAERTGGSVSTLTIQRTQQEDSAVYLCASSRAGQGTLGYGYTFGSGTRLTVV.

The rearrangement links TRBV6-1 to TRBJ2-1; D is undetermined. The germline V gene encodes CDR1 MNHNS and CDR2 SASEGT. CDR3 length equals 10 residues. With 5 bases removed from V and 4 bases from J, the gap between germline ends came to 0 bases. The CDR3, as DNA: TGTGCCAGCAGTTACAATGAGCAGTTCTTC. Its protein product is CASSYNEQFF.

The rearrangement uses TRBV5-1 and TRBJ1-3; tentative D call: TRBD1 (5 bases). V was cut by 0 bases and J by 8 bases, with 18 bases left in between. Germline V gene sequence: CDR1 SGHRS, CDR2 YFSETQ. The CDR3 extends over 16 amino acids. Here the CDR3 reads CASSLAPGGVRDTIYF. CDR3 coding DNA: TGCGCCAGCAGCTTGGCCCCCGGGGGAGTACGAGACACCATATATTTT.

CDR3 region: CASSKKQQETQYF. CDR3 nucleotides: TGTGCCAGTTCAAAGAAACAGCAAGAGACCCAGTACTTC. The chain is built from TRBV5-4 and TRBJ2-5; D uncertain. V was clipped by 8 bases and J by 2 bases, with 13 bases between them. The V gene's germline CDR1 is SGHNT and CDR2 YYREEE (reference sequence). There are 13 residues in the CDR3.

V and J are TRBV9 and TRBJ2-1, with D perhaps matching TRBD1 (5 bases). Trimming cost V 0 bases and J 8 bases, with 9 bases left between them. The CDR3 extends over 13 amino acids. The germline V gene encodes CDR1 SGDLS and CDR2 YYNGEE. The CDR3 spells CASSVGVGDEQFF. The CDR3 DNA reads as TGTGCCAGCAGCGTAGGGGTAGGGGATGAGCAGTTCTTC.

The J gene is TRBJ1-2, the V gene TRBV23-1; D might be TRBD1 (5 bases). TRBV23-1 is an ORF, and what it does is uncertain. V was pared by 7 bases and J by 1 base, with 13 bases between. CDR3 length: 14 residues. CDR3 nucleotide sequence: TGCGCCAGCATTTGGACAAGACTTAACTATGGCTACACCTTC. This gives the protein CASIWTRLNYGYTF.

This chain's CDR3 is CASSLLVSSYEQYF. The CDR3 DNA reads as TGCGCCAGCAGCTTGTTGGTAAGTTCCTACGAGCAGTACTTC. The rearrangement links TRBV5-1 to TRBJ2-7, with D unclear. Trimming stripped 1 base from V and 1 base from J, with 9 bases between. Germline V lookup: CDR1 SGHRS, CDR2 YFSETQ. The CDR3 totals 14 residues.

The V and J genes are TRBV6-6 and TRBJ2-7; D is ambiguous. The V end was cut by 3 bases, the J end by 2 bases, with 11 bases between. CDR3 length equals 14 residues. CDR1 MNHNY and CDR2 SVGAGI come from the germline V gene (reference sequence). CDR3 in DNA: TGTGCCAGCAGTTATAGTCGGGTGACCTACGAGCAGTACTTC. It is translated as CASSYSRVTYEQYF.

This rearrangement joins TRBV7-9 to TRBJ2-2, with D uncertain. The CDR3 is made up of 14 amino acids. With 3 bases removed from V and 0 bases from J, the gap between germline ends came to 5 bases. Germline-derived CDR1 and CDR2 are SEHNR and FQNEAQ (reference sequence). The CDR3 loop is CASSFGTNTGELFF. The DNA for the CDR3 is TGTGCCAGCAGCTTTGGGACGAACACCGGGGAGCTGTTTTTT.

The J gene is TRBJ2-1, the V gene TRBV7-3, with D maybe TRBD2 (6 bases). The germline gives CDR1 SGHTA, CDR2 FQGTGA. This CDR3 has 16 amino acids. V was cut by 5 bases and J by 10 bases, with 24 bases left in between. This CDR3 reads CASSLGDSLGASEQFF. For the CDR3, the DNA is TGTGCCAGCAGCCTAGGGGACTCCCTTGGGGCGTCCGAGCAGTTCTTC.

V is TRBV19 and J is TRBJ1-5; the match to TRBD1 covers 10 bases. V lost 6 bases, J lost 1 base, and 12 bases stayed unmatched. The CDR3 consists of 18 residues. Germline lookup yields CDR1 LNHDA and CDR2 SQIVND (reference sequence). For the CDR3, the DNA is TGTGCCAGTAGACCGGGACAGGGGCGCGGGCCAAGCAATCAGCCCCAGCATTTT. It yields the protein CASRPGQGRGPSNQPQHF. Full variable domain (remainder filled in from reference TRBV19 and TRBJ1-5): DGGITQSPKYLFRKEGQNVTLSCEQNLNHDAMYWYRQDPGQGLRLIYYSQIVNDFQKGDIAEGYSVSREKKESFPLTVTSAQKNPTAFYLCASRPGQGRGPSNQPQHFGDGTRLSIL.

This clone showed up just a few times. The chain employs TRBV30 and TRBJ2-2; D not resolved. Germline-derived CDR1 and CDR2 are GTSNPN and SVGIG (reference sequence). This CDR3 comprises 11 residues. V lost 2 bases to trimming and J lost 5 bases, with 3 bases between them. The CDR3 is CAWSPTGELFF. In DNA, the CDR3 is TGTGCCTGGAGTCCAACCGGGGAGCTGTTTTTT.

The gene calls are TRBV11-2 and TRBJ1-1, with 12 nucleotides matching TRBD1. Germline lookup yields CDR1 SGHAT and CDR2 FQNNGV. The length of the CDR3 is 16 residues. V gave up 1 base and J gave up 6 bases; unmatched junction bases: 6. CDR3 in DNA: TGTGCCAGCAGCTTAGTGACGGGACAGGGGGCTTCTGAAGCTTTCTTT. Translation gives CASSLVTGQGASEAFF.

The rearrangement uses TRBV18 and TRBJ2-1, with D hard to call. Germline V gene sequence: CDR1 KGHSH, CDR2 LQKENI. CDR3 length: 12 residues. The V end lost 4 bases, the J end lost 8 bases, and 9 bases lay between the germline ends. In DNA, the CDR3 is TGTGCCAGCTCACGAAGGAGCCATGAGCAGTTCTTC. Amino acid sequence: CASSRRSHEQFF.

The V call is TRBV5-4, the J call TRBJ2-7; 10 positions agree with TRBD1. The CDR3 extends over 13 amino acids. V shed 3 bases, J shed 5 bases, and the junction held 2 bases outside the gene matches. The germline V gene has CDR1 SGHNT and CDR2 YYREEE (reference sequence). The CDR3 sequence is CASSWDRGNEQYF. CDR3 nucleotides: TGTGCCAGCAGCTGGGACAGGGGTAACGAGCAGTACTTC.

This clone was counted only a few times. The chain is built from TRBV2 and TRBJ1-4; D is unresolved. Trimming cost V 7 bases and J 0 bases, with 12 bases left between them. Germline CDR1 reads SNHLY; CDR2 reads FYNNEI. The CDR3 length is 15 residues. This CDR3 reads CASMIEDATNEKLFF. In nucleotides, the CDR3 is TGTGCCAGCATGATAGAGGATGCAACTAATGAAAAACTGTTTTTT.

The chain joins TRBV5-6 to TRBJ2-7; 7 bases line up with TRBD1. The length of the CDR3 is 15 residues. Trimming cost V 4 bases and J 3 bases; bases outside gene matches: 10. Germline assignment: CDR1 SGHDT and CDR2 YYEEEE. The CDR3 region has the DNA TGTGCCAGCAGCCGCGGACAGGTAACGATCTACGAGCAGTACTTC. Encoded protein: CASSRGQVTIYEQYF.

The chain has TRBV28 and TRBJ1-1, with D maybe TRBD1 (5 bases). The V gene's germline CDR1 is MDHEN and CDR2 SYDVKM. V was clipped by 7 bases and J by 4 bases, with 16 bases between them. The CDR3 runs 14 residues. CDR3 region: CASTDPGGRTEAFF. The CDR3 nucleotides read TGTGCCAGCACCGACCCCGGGGGACGCACTGAAGCTTTCTTT.

A single count supports this clone. This chain connects TRBV11-2 to TRBJ2-5; D remains ambiguous. V was clipped by 1 base and J by 3 bases, with 18 bases between them. CDR1 and CDR2 (germline): SGHAT, FQNNGV. The CDR3 has 17 amino acids. CDR3 DNA sequence: TGTGCCAGCAGCTTAGGGATTTTGGAAGGCAGGAAAGAGACCCAGTACTTC. Amino acids: CASSLGILEGRKETQYF.

The V gene is TRBV4-2, the J gene TRBJ1-3; D possibly corresponds to TRBD1 (5 bases). Germline CDR1 and CDR2: LGHNA and YNFKEQ. The CDR3 has 15 amino acids. Trimming shortened V by 3 bases and J by 4 bases, and 13 bases separated the two germline ends. The CDR3 nucleotides are TGTGCCAGCAGCCACGCGTCAGGGAGAGGAAACACCATATATTTT. Residues: CASSHASGRGNTIYF.

V gene TRBV19 combines with J gene TRBJ2-7; a weak D match, TRBD1 (6 bases). Trimming removed 5 bases from V and 1 base from J, with 12 bases in between. Germline V gene lookup returns CDR1 LNHDA and CDR2 SQIVND (reference sequence). This CDR3 region has 14 residues. CDR3 sequence reads: CASSPETGSYEQYF. The CDR3 region has the DNA TGTGCCAGTAGTCCAGAGACAGGTTCCTACGAGCAGTACTTC.

About this clone itself: This CDR3 is also generated by other DNA sequences in the sample. The chain links TRBV5-1 to TRBJ1-2, with TRBD1 identical over 9 bases. V dropped 3 bases and J dropped 3; count of bases not matched to a gene: 0. The CDR3 consists of 13 residues. Germline CDR1 is SGHRS and CDR2 is YFSETQ. CDR3 residues: CASSWTGDYGYTF. Written as DNA, the CDR3 is TGCGCCAGCAGCTGGACAGGGGACTATGGCTACACCTTC.

The CDR3 DNA is TGTGCCAGCACAGAGGAGGGAGAGACCCAGTACTTC. It encodes CASTEEGETQYF. V gene TRBV2 combines with J gene TRBJ2-5, with TRBD2 as a possible D gene (6 bases). This CDR3 spans 12 amino acids. Germline V gene lookup returns CDR1 SNHLY and CDR2 FYNNEI. V shed 7 bases and J shed 4 bases, with 10 bases lying between them.

This chain links TRBV5-1 with TRBJ2-5, with D perhaps given as TRBD1 or TRBD2 (5 bases each). Looked up from germline, CDR1 is SGHRS and CDR2 is YFSETQ. The CDR3 runs 15 residues. V dropped 2 bases and J dropped 2 bases, with 13 bases sitting between them. CDR3 in amino acids: CASSFAWGGQETQYF. The CDR3 DNA reads TGCGCCAGCAGCTTCGCCTGGGGCGGGCAAGAGACCCAGTACTTC. Together with reference TRBV5-1 and TRBJ2-5, the CDR3 gives the full variable domain: KAGVTQTPRYLIKTRGQQVTLSCSPISGHRSVSWYQQTPGQGLQFLFEYFSETQRNKGNFPGRFSGRQFSNSRSEMNVSTLELGDSALYLCASSFAWGGQETQYFGPGTRLLVL.

This chain links TRBV5-1 with TRBJ2-5, with D hard to call. The germline V and J ends were trimmed by 6 bases and 4 bases, with 7 bases remaining between them. This CDR3 has 11 amino acids. Germline V CDR1 and CDR2: SGHRS, YFSETQ. DNA for the CDR3: TGCGCCAGCACGGAAGCAGAGACCCAGTACTTC. It specifies CASTEAETQYF.

The chain links TRBV5-1 to TRBJ2-7; 14 bases agree with TRBD2. J lost 7 bases, V lost 0 bases, and 6 bases had no gene match. The germline V gene has CDR1 SGHRS and CDR2 YFSETQ. This CDR3 has 16 residues. The CDR3 bases are TGCGCCAGCAGCTTGGCTCAGGGACTAGCGGGAGAAGAGCAGTACTTC. This codes for CASSLAQGLAGEEQYF.

The chain's CDR3 is CASSVNRVLNTEAFF. The CDR3 region has the DNA TGCGCCAGCAGCGTTAACCGGGTCCTGAACACTGAAGCTTTCTTT. The genes are TRBV5-1 and TRBJ1-1; D not certain. This CDR3 comprises 15 residues. Germline loops: CDR1 SGHRS, CDR2 YFSETQ. Between the trimmed V and J ends, which lost 4 bases and 0 bases, there was a span of 13 bases.

With respect to this clone: Other DNA sequences within the sample encode an identical CDR3. V gene TRBV5-1 combines with J gene TRBJ1-5; the D gene is possibly TRBD1 (6 bases). The length of the CDR3 is 14 residues. Trimming took off 4 bases at V and 5 bases at J, with 13 bases between the two ends. Germline CDR1 reads SGHRS; CDR2 reads YFSETQ. This CDR3 is CASSLGGRDQPQHF. The CDR3 nucleotides read TGCGCCAGCAGCCTTGGGGGGCGGGATCAGCCCCAGCATTTT.

The rearrangement uses TRBV4-1 and TRBJ2-7; 7 bases match TRBD2. CDR1 and CDR2 (germline): MGHRA, YSYEKL. J was trimmed by 1 base and V by 1 base; bases with no gene match: 10. The CDR3 has 17 amino acids. This chain's CDR3 is CASSQVLLAAGSYEQYF. CDR3 nucleotides: TGCGCCAGCAGCCAAGTCCTGCTAGCGGCAGGTTCCTACGAGCAGTACTTC.

The chain employs TRBV29-1 and TRBJ2-2; 7 bases map to TRBD2. This CDR3 is 14 amino acids long. Germline values: CDR1 SQVTM, CDR2 ANQGSEA. The junction had 8 bases not matched to a gene; V was cut back by 3 bases and J by 7 bases. The CDR3 nucleotides are TGCAGCGTTGATAAAGCTAGCGGAGACGGGGAGCTGTTTTTT. This sequence encodes CSVDKASGDGELFF.

This chain connects TRBV18 to TRBJ1-1; tentatively, D is TRBD1 (6 bases). V dropped 2 bases and J dropped 2 bases, with 15 bases sitting between them. The CDR3 has 16 amino acids. Germline CDR1 KGHSH, CDR2 LQKENI. The CDR3 protein is CASSPTPQGLNTEAFF. The CDR3 DNA reads TGTGCCAGCTCACCAACCCCCCAGGGGTTAAACACTGAAGCTTTCTTT.